This TCR beta chain was recorded in a study of blood T cell repertoires in COVID-19. Sequenced by immunoSEQ multiplex PCR; TCRdb stores in-frame clones only, minus some. The sample shows some 200,000 clones, about 79% of them seen only once. Germline loops: CDR1 LGHDT, CDR2 YNNKEL (reference sequence). Trimming pared 4 bases from V and 3 bases from J, leaving 13 bases between. CDR3 size: 14 residues. Sequences were obtained from peripheral blood. This sequence originates from a human donor in a cohort sampled during active COVID-19. The chain carries TRBV3-1 (or the pseudogene TRBV3-2) and TRBJ2-7; TRBD1 might be the D (5 bases). The CDR3 protein is CASSLSLRDYEQYF. DNA of the CDR3: TGTGCCAGCAGCCTGAGCCTCAGGGACTACGAGCAGTACTTC.